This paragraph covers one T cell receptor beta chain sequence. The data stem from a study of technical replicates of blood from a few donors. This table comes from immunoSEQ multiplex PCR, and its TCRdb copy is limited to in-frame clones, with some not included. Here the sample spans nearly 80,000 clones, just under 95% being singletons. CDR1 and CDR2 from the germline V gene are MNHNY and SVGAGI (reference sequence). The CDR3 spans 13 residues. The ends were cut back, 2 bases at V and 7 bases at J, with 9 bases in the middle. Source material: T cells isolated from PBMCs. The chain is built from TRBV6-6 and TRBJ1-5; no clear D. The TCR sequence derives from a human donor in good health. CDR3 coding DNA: TGTGCCAGCAGTTACGGAGGAGGCCAGCCCCAGCATTTT. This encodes CASSYGGGQPQHF.